These 21 T cell receptor beta chains originate from one sample sequenced in a study of blood T cell repertoires in COVID-19. Some clones are missing from TCRdb's copy, which holds only in-frame ones; the method was immunoSEQ multiplex PCR. The sample records roughly 60,000 clones, 88% being singletons. Source material: peripheral blood. These TCRs come from a human donor in a cohort sampled during active COVID-19.

The chain links TRBV7-3 to TRBJ2-5, with D possibly matching TRBD1 (5 bases). Germline-derived CDR1 and CDR2 are SGHTA and FQGTGA. The CDR3 contains 15 residues. V lost 5 bases and J lost 4, with 17 bases in between. DNA for the CDR3: TGTGCCAGCAGCCCCAGCCCCCGACAGCTAGAGACCCAGTACTTC. Protein product: CASSPSPRQLETQYF. Full variable domain (remainder filled in from reference TRBV7-3 and TRBJ2-5): GAGVSQTPSNKVTEKGKYVELRCDPISGHTALYWYRQSLGQGPEFLIYFQGTGAADDSGLPNDRFFAVRPEGSVSTLKIQRTERGDSAVYLCASSPSPRQLETQYFGPGTRLLVL.

This clone was seen a handful of times. The chain uses TRBV7-2 and TRBJ1-2, with 9 bases that match TRBD1. This CDR3 region has 16 residues. V lost 1 base and J lost 4; bases outside the gene matches: 7. In germline, CDR1 is SGHTA, CDR2 FQGNSA. The CDR3 DNA is TGTGCCAGCAGCTTAGTATCCGGGACAGGGTTCTATGGCTACACCTTC. Its protein is CASSLVSGTGFYGYTF.

This chain connects TRBV27 to TRBJ2-1; D is perhaps TRBD1 (6 bases). The CDR3 is 15 amino acids. The germline V and J ends were trimmed by 5 bases and 6 bases, with 17 bases remaining between them. Germline V gives CDR1 MNHEY, CDR2 SMNVEV (reference sequence). The CDR3 region has the DNA TGTGCCAGCAGTGGAAGGACAGTAGGTTCCAATGAGCAGTTCTTC. Amino acids: CASSGRTVGSNEQFF.

The CDR3 reads CASSLSATNEKLFF. CDR3 DNA: TGTGCCAGCAGCTTGAGTGCAACTAATGAAAAACTGTTTTTT. V is TRBV9 and J is TRBJ1-4; D call uncertain. The CDR3 has 14 amino acids. The V end was cut by 4 bases, the J end by 0 bases, with 7 bases between. Germline values: CDR1 SGDLS, CDR2 YYNGEE. The full variable domain, with the rest looked up from reference TRBV9 and TRBJ1-4, is DSGVTQTPKHLITATGQRVTLRCSPRSGDLSVYWYQQSLDQGLQFLIQYYNGEERAKGNILERFSAQQFPDLHSELNLSSLELGDSALYFCASSLSATNEKLFFGSGTQLSVL.

CDR3: CASSVGLAAYNEQFF. CDR3 nucleotide sequence: TGTGCCAGCAGCGTAGGACTAGCGGCCTACAATGAGCAGTTCTTC. V is TRBV9 and J is TRBJ2-1; TRBD2 aligns across 9 bases. V lost 0 bases to trimming and J lost 2 bases; unmatched junction nucleotides: 0. Germline values: CDR1 SGDLS, CDR2 YYNGEE. The CDR3 runs to 15 residues.

This chain connects TRBV19 to TRBJ2-1; 7 bases are a match to TRBD1. Germline CDR1 is LNHDA and CDR2 is SQIVND (reference sequence). This CDR3 is built from 15 residues. V dropped 3 bases and J dropped 7; count of bases not matched to a gene: 9. In nucleotides, the CDR3 is TGTGCCAGTAGTATTTCCCCGGCAGGGGGTAATGAGCAGTTCTTC. This encodes CASSISPAGGNEQFF.

The CDR3 region has the DNA TGTGCCTGGAGTCTAACGACACCTTCAACTAATGAAAAACTGTTTTTT. This encodes CAWSLTTPSTNEKLFF. The rearrangement uses TRBV30 and TRBJ1-4; D ambiguous. The CDR3 totals 16 residues. Trimming took 2 bases from V and 0 from J, leaving 13 bases between them. Germline V CDR1 and CDR2: GTSNPN, SVGIG (reference sequence).

This chain uses TRBV19 with TRBJ2-3; 7 nucleotides align to TRBD2. Germline V gene data show CDR1 as LNHDA and CDR2 as SQIVND (reference sequence). This CDR3 is built from 17 residues. Losses at the gene ends were 6 bases for V and 6 bases for J; bases not matched to a gene: 18. In DNA form, the CDR3 reads TGTGCCAGTAGCCACCCTGCGGGACTACCTATCCAGGATACGCAGTATTTT. Protein product: CASSHPAGLPIQDTQYF.

V gene TRBV6-5 combines with J gene TRBJ1-3; 8 positions match TRBD1. The CDR3 extends over 13 amino acids. Germline V gene sequence: CDR1 MNHEY, CDR2 SVGAGI. V gave up 4 bases and J gave up 7 bases; unmatched junction bases: 3. The CDR3 loop is CASSSRQGNTIYF. CDR3 DNA sequence: TGTGCCAGCAGTTCCCGACAGGGGAACACCATATATTTT.

This clone has only a few counts. The chain couples TRBV5-4 to TRBJ2-7; TRBD2 matches 10 bases. Germline V CDR1 and CDR2: SGHNT, YYREEE (reference sequence). Trimming took 5 bases from V and 4 from J; bases not matched to a gene: 9. The CDR3 runs to 15 residues. Written as DNA, the CDR3 is TGTGCCAGCAGTTCCTTCTCTAGCGGGAGTTACGAGCAGTACTTC. It codes for CASSSFSSGSYEQYF.

The CDR3 here is CASSPRTGLTDTQYF. The DNA for the CDR3 is TGTGCCAGCAGCCCACGGACAGGGCTTACAGATACGCAGTATTTT. V gene TRBV11-2 combines with J gene TRBJ2-3, with TRBD1 identical over 8 bases. The germline gives CDR1 SGHAT, CDR2 FQNNGV. The CDR3 runs to 15 residues. V shed 5 bases and J 3 bases; nucleotides not matched to a gene: 7.

This clone turned up a few times. This chain links TRBV4-3 with TRBJ1-1; D not certain. V dropped 5 bases and J dropped 3 bases, with 13 bases sitting between them. Germline-derived CDR1 and CDR2 are LGHNA and YSLEER. CDR3 length equals 14 residues. The CDR3 DNA reads TGCGCCAGCAGCATCCGGGTCGGGTACACTGAAGCTTTCTTT. It translates to CASSIRVGYTEAFF.

The rearrangement links TRBV28 to TRBJ1-1; D gene uncertain. The ends were cut back, 7 bases at V and 3 bases at J, with 9 bases in the middle. CDR1 and CDR2 from the germline V gene are MDHEN and SYDVKM. This CDR3 comprises 12 residues. The CDR3 DNA sequence: TGTGCCAGCACCCTCGGGTACACTGAAGCTTTCTTT. Protein product: CASTLGYTEAFF.

This chain connects TRBV27 to TRBJ2-7; 8 bases map to TRBD1. Germline CDR1 is MNHEY and CDR2 is SMNVEV (reference sequence). There are 15 residues in the CDR3. Trimming removed 8 bases from V and 3 bases from J; junction bases left unmatched: 12. This CDR3 is CASHETGTGIYEQYF. CDR3 nucleotides: TGTGCCAGCCACGAAACCGGGACAGGTATCTACGAGCAGTACTTC.

The rearrangement links TRBV9 to TRBJ2-1; tentative D call: TRBD2 (5 bases). This CDR3 contains 13 residues. V lost 3 bases and J 6 bases, leaving 10 bases between the germline ends. Germline V lookup: CDR1 SGDLS, CDR2 YYNGEE. The CDR3 protein is CASSGAGPNEQFF. The CDR3 nucleotides are TGTGCCAGCAGCGGCGCGGGCCCCAATGAGCAGTTCTTC.

The gene calls are TRBV27 and TRBJ1-2; TRBD1 matches 11 bases. After removal of 5 bases from V and 3 bases from J, the junction contained 8 bases not matched to a gene. The CDR3 runs to 16 residues. Germline CDR1 is MNHEY and CDR2 is SMNVEV (reference sequence). CDR3 sequence (DNA): TGTGCCAGCAGTCCAGCTCCGGGACAGGGGGACTATGGCTACACCTTC. Translated, it gives CASSPAPGQGDYGYTF.

The chain links TRBV11-2 to TRBJ2-1, with 9 bases lining up with TRBD2. This CDR3 comprises 15 residues. The germline V gene has CDR1 SGHAT and CDR2 FQNNGV. Trimming took 4 bases from V and 3 from J; bases not matched to a gene: 4. CDR3 protein: CASSYRLADYNEQFF. The CDR3 nucleotides read TGTGCCAGCAGCTATAGACTAGCGGACTACAATGAGCAGTTCTTC.

The CDR3 nucleotides are TGTGCCAGTAGGGAGGGGCTTGGCTACACCTTC. As protein: CASREGLGYTF. The gene calls are TRBV19 and TRBJ1-2; D is possibly TRBD1 (5 bases). This CDR3 region has 11 residues. V was trimmed by 6 bases and J by 7 bases, leaving 9 bases between them. CDR1 LNHDA and CDR2 SQIVND come from the germline V gene (reference sequence).

This clone appeared a single time. This sequence joins TRBV7-6 and TRBJ2-7; tentatively, D is TRBD2 (6 bases). The CDR3 spans 13 residues. The germline CDR1 and CDR2 sequences are SGHVS and FNYEAQ. The V and J ends lost 4 bases and 0 bases respectively, with 7 bases between them. CDR3 DNA: TGTGCCAGCAGCTCGGGGGACTCCTACGAGCAGTACTTC. This translates into CASSSGDSYEQYF.

This chain links TRBV11-2 with TRBJ2-1; the D gene is possibly TRBD2 (5 bases). Germline-derived CDR1 and CDR2 are SGHAT and FQNNGV. The length of the CDR3 is 14 residues. V lost 4 bases, J lost 4 bases, and 11 bases lay in between. CDR3 protein: CASSSEGRYNEQFF. The CDR3 DNA is TGTGCCAGCAGCTCCGAGGGTCGATACAATGAGCAGTTCTTC. Looking up the rest from reference TRBV11-2 and TRBJ2-1 gives the full variable domain: EAGVAQSPRYKIIEKRQSVAFWCNPISGHATLYWYQQILGQGPKLLIQFQNNGVVDDSQLPKDRFSAERLKGVDSTLKIQPAKLEDSAVYLCASSSEGRYNEQFFGPGTRLTVL.

V gene TRBV19 combines with J gene TRBJ2-3; the match to TRBD2 covers 11 bases. The V gene's germline CDR1 is LNHDA and CDR2 SQIVND (reference sequence). There are 15 residues in the CDR3. The V gene end was trimmed by 6 bases and the J gene end by 4 bases; junction bases not matched to a gene: 6. This CDR3 is CASRPSGGPADTQYF. CDR3 in DNA: TGTGCCAGTAGGCCTAGCGGGGGGCCGGCAGATACGCAGTATTTT.